This is a list of T cell receptor beta chains from one sample in a study of cytomegalovirus exposure and HLA in healthy donors. The assay was immunoSEQ multiplex PCR, and TCRdb's table has in-frame clones only and misses some. The sample lists 100,000 or so clones; around 75% were seen once. The material sequenced was PBMCs. The receptors derive from a man between 25 and 39 years old in good health and CMV-seronegative. Both conserved end residues are part of each CDR3. A D gene is named only where the DNA matches it firmly. Clone size is given for some rows only: seen once, a few or many times, or a class if the clone is expanded.

>.|TRBV28|TRBD2|TRBJ2-1
CASREVGTSGSDEQFF
TGTGCCAGCAGGGAAGTGGGGACTAGCGGGAGTGATGAGCAGTTCTTC
>.|TRBV7-3|.|TRBJ1-2
CASSLGTAGGYTF
TGTGCCAGCAGCTTAGGTACAGCTGGAGGCTACACCTTC
>once|TRBV19|TRBD1|TRBJ1-2
CASSTGPGQGVEGYTF
TGTGCCAGTAGTACAGGACCGGGACAGGGGGTGGAAGGCTACACCTTC
>few|TRBV2|TRBD1|TRBJ1-4
CAGNRGNEKLFF
TGTGCCGGGAACAGGGGTAATGAAAAACTGTTTTTT
>.|TRBV11-1|.|TRBJ1-5
CASSLGSGQPQHF
TGTGCCAGCAGCTTAGGAAGCGGGCAGCCCCAGCATTTT
>.|TRBV29-1|.|TRBJ2-3
CSVEIRQGIFTQYF
TGCAGCGTTGAGATTCGGCAGGGGATTTTTACGCAGTATTTT
>.|TRBV18|.|TRBJ1-5
CASSPDRNQPQHF
TGTGCCAGCTCACCGGACAGAAATCAGCCCCAGCATTTT
>.|TRBV19|TRBD2|TRBJ2-5
CASSIASGMGQETQYF
TGTGCCAGTAGTATAGCCAGCGGGATGGGGCAAGAGACCCAGTACTTC
>once|TRBV2|.|TRBJ2-5
CASSDEETQYF
TGTGCCAGCAGTGACGAGGAGACCCAGTACTTC
>.|TRBV25-1|.|TRBJ2-7
CASSGQTGSEQYF
TGTGCCAGCAGTGGTCAGACAGGCTCCGAGCAGTACTTC
>.|TRBV5-1|TRBD2|TRBJ2-2
CASSASGVNTGELFF
TGCGCCAGCAGCGCTAGCGGGGTAAACACCGGGGAGCTGTTTTTT
>.|TRBV4-1|TRBD1|TRBJ1-1
CASSRGQGATGTEAFF
TGCGCCAGCAGCCGGGGACAGGGGGCTACAGGCACTGAAGCTTTCTTT
>.|TRBV5-1|.|TRBJ2-1
CASSLGEVYNEQFF
TGCGCCAGCAGCTTGGGGGAGGTTTACAATGAGCAGTTCTTC
>.|TRBV5-1|TRBD1|TRBJ2-1
CASSSGQGGGRKSYNEQFF
TGCGCCAGCAGCTCGGGACAGGGGGGTGGGCGCAAATCCTACAATGAGCAGTTCTTC
>once|TRBV4-2|TRBD2|TRBJ2-1
CASSPESGRSSYNEQFF
TGTGCCAGCAGCCCAGAGAGCGGGAGGAGCTCCTACAATGAGCAGTTCTTC
>.|TRBV14|TRBD2|TRBJ2-3
CASSQLADSTDTQYF
TGTGCCAGCAGCCAACTAGCGGATAGCACAGATACGCAGTATTTT
>.|TRBV7-9|.|TRBJ2-5
CASSPSEETQYF
TGTGCCAGCAGCCCCTCCGAAGAGACCCAGTACTTC
>.|TRBV7-2|TRBD1|TRBJ2-1
CASSKEGAEQFF
TGTGCCAGCAGCAAAGAGGGGGCTGAGCAGTTCTTC
>once|TRBV11-2|.|TRBJ2-7
CASSLERGRGTDF
TGTGCCAGCAGCTTAGAAAGAGGGCGGGGTACAGACTTC
>.|TRBV7-2|.|TRBJ1-4
CASSFEEIATNEKLFF
TGTGCCAGCAGCTTCGAGGAAATTGCAACTAATGAAAAACTGTTTTTT
>.|TRBV23-1|TRBD1|TRBJ2-5
CASTPRDRERAQYF
TGCGCCAGCACTCCGCGGGACAGGGAGAGGGCCCAGTACTTC
>.|TRBV10-2|.|TRBJ2-7
CASSEGGRQEYF
TGCGCCAGCAGTGAGGGCGGGAGACAGGAGTACTTC
>.|TRBV2|TRBD2|TRBJ2-3
CASKPGLASTDTQYF
TGTGCCAGCAAACCGGGACTAGCTTCCACAGATACGCAGTATTTT
>.|TRBV7-8|.|TRBJ1-3
CASSARRGGDGNTIYF
TGTGCCAGCAGCGCTAGACGGGGAGGGGACGGAAACACCATATATTTT
>.|TRBV5-4|.|TRBJ1-2
CASSTQGVGGYTF
TGTGCCAGCAGTACACAGGGTGTTGGTGGCTACACCTTC
>.|TRBV4-1|.|TRBJ2-2
CASSQGPGRTGELFF
TGCGCCAGCAGCCAAGGCCCGGGAAGGACCGGGGAGCTGTTTTTT
>.|TRBV9|TRBD1|TRBJ2-2
CASSDRDRGPGELFF
TGTGCCAGCAGCGACCGGGACAGGGGGCCCGGGGAGCTGTTTTTT
>.|TRBV30|.|TRBJ2-3
CAWSVNRDTQYF
TGTGCCTGGAGTGTAAATCGGGATACGCAGTATTTT
>.|TRBV5-5|TRBD1|TRBJ2-4
CASSLDQGDIQYF
TGTGCCAGCAGCTTGGATCAGGGGGACATTCAGTACTTC
>.|TRBV29-1|TRBD1|TRBJ1-1
CSVEGTGAGNTEAFF
TGCAGCGTTGAGGGGACAGGGGCCGGAAACACTGAAGCTTTCTTT
>.|TRBV5-1|.|TRBJ1-1
CASSLVLGGTGNTEAFF
TGCGCCAGCAGCTTGGTTCTTGGGGGCACGGGCAACACTGAAGCTTTCTTT
>.|TRBV7-6|TRBD1|TRBJ1-2
CASSRGQGASNYGYTF
TGTGCCAGCAGCCGCGGACAGGGGGCGTCCAACTATGGCTACACCTTC
>.|TRBV4-2|TRBD1|TRBJ2-5
CASSQVGTGISQETQYF
TGTGCCAGCAGCCAGGTTGGGACAGGGATAAGCCAAGAGACCCAGTACTTC
>.|TRBV5-1|.|TRBJ1-1
CASSLRSGDLNTEAFF
TGCGCCAGCAGCTTGCGGTCAGGGGACCTGAACACTGAAGCTTTCTTT
>.|TRBV18|.|TRBJ2-7
CASSPRLRGITYEQYF
TGTGCCAGCTCACCCCGATTAAGAGGGATTACGTACGAGCAGTACTTC
>.|TRBV7-9|.|TRBJ2-7
CASSFPRRDEQYF
TGTGCCAGCAGCTTCCCCCGGAGGGACGAGCAGTACTTC
>.|TRBV9|.|TRBJ1-5
CASSPGGMPNQPQHF
TGTGCCAGCAGCCCGGGGGGTATGCCCAATCAGCCCCAGCATTTT
>.|TRBV4-3|.|TRBJ1-1
CASSRSGGNTEAFF
TGCGCCAGCAGCCGATCAGGAGGGAACACTGAAGCTTTCTTT
>.|TRBV5-4|TRBD2|TRBJ2-1
CASSLGTSGYNEQFF
TGTGCCAGCAGCTTAGGGACTAGCGGTTACAATGAGCAGTTCTTC
>.|TRBV5-4|TRBD2|TRBJ2-5
CASRSGGTTFQETQYF
TGTGCCAGCAGGAGCGGGGGGACAACCTTCCAAGAGACCCAGTACTTC
>.|TRBV4-1|.|TRBJ2-7
CASSQAGSDYEQYF
TGCGCCAGCAGCCAAGCAGGGTCTGACTACGAGCAGTACTTC
>.|TRBV19|.|TRBJ1-1
CASRWGGGTEAFF
TGTGCCAGTAGGTGGGGTGGAGGCACTGAAGCTTTCTTT
>.|TRBV28|TRBD1|TRBJ1-5
CASSLGTGHQPQHF
TGTGCCAGCAGTTTAGGGACAGGTCATCAGCCCCAGCATTTT
>.|TRBV19|TRBD2|TRBJ2-3
CASSIGREGGTDTQYF
TGTGCCAGTAGTATAGGGCGGGAGGGCGGCACAGATACGCAGTATTTT
>.|TRBV10-1|.|TRBJ1-2
CASSPAGVLYGYTF
TGCGCCAGCAGCCCCGCCGGGGTCCTCTATGGCTACACCTTC
>.|TRBV7-6|TRBD1|TRBJ1-6
CASSDSRDSNSPLHF
TGTGCCAGCAGCGATAGCCGGGACAGTAATTCACCCCTCCACTTT
>.|TRBV20-1|.|TRBJ2-5
CSVVSETQYF
TGCAGTGTCGTTTCCGAGACCCAGTACTTC
>.|TRBV9|TRBD2|TRBJ2-1
CASSVGTSGRNEQFF
TGTGCCAGCAGCGTGGGGACTAGCGGGAGAAATGAGCAGTTCTTC
>.|TRBV19|.|TRBJ2-5
CASKVSRGETQYF
TGTGCCAGTAAGGTCAGCCGAGGGGAGACCCAGTACTTC
>.|TRBV18|.|TRBJ1-4
CASSPVEPPGEKLFF
TGTGCCAGCTCACCGGTGGAGCCTCCTGGAGAAAAACTGTTTTTT
>.|TRBV16|.|TRBJ1-3
CASSVQSGSGNTIYF
TGTGCCAGCAGCGTTCAATCAGGGTCTGGAAACACCATATATTTT
>once|TRBV6-5|TRBD1|TRBJ1-5
CASSAATGWDQPQHF
TGTGCCAGCAGTGCGGCGACAGGGTGGGATCAGCCCCAGCATTTT
>few|TRBV11-2|TRBD2|TRBJ2-3
CASSLRAGDDTDTQYF
TGTGCCAGCAGCTTGCGAGCGGGAGATGATACAGATACGCAGTATTTT
>few|TRBV7-2|TRBD2|TRBJ2-1
CASSPLGTSGGKREQFF
TGTGCCAGCAGCCCGTTGGGGACTAGCGGGGGGAAACGTGAGCAGTTCTTC
>.|TRBV7-8|TRBD1|TRBJ1-5
CASSARQGDYSNQPQHF
TGTGCCAGCAGCGCCCGACAGGGTGATTATAGCAATCAGCCCCAGCATTTT
>.|TRBV4-2|TRBD1|TRBJ2-3
CASRPTVGGTTDTQYF
TGTGCCAGCAGACCTACCGTAGGGGGCACCACAGATACGCAGTATTTT
>.|TRBV7-9|.|TRBJ1-5
CASSPGRGRNQPQHF
TGTGCCAGCAGCCCAGGGAGGGGTCGCAATCAGCCCCAGCATTTT
>.|TRBV7-2|.|TRBJ1-3
CASSLAQGSGNTIYF
TGTGCCAGCAGCTTAGCACAGGGTTCCGGAAACACCATATATTTT
>few|TRBV11-2|.|TRBJ1-4
CASSLVASEKLFF
TGTGCCAGCAGCTTAGTGGCCAGTGAAAAACTGTTTTTT